This TCR beta chain was obtained from a study of cytomegalovirus exposure and HLA in healthy donors. Study outcomes and limitations: Cytomegalovirus association was assigned to some 160 TCR beta chains. High sensitivity and specificity were reportedly achieved when the classifier diagnosed cytomegalovirus status. In the roughly 120 validation repertoires, a later analysis found that first-cohort TCR clusters tended to co-occur.

The data were produced by immunoSEQ multiplex PCR, yet TCRdb's version contains in-frame clones alone and is incomplete. The repertoire holds 260,000 or so clones, with around 91% as singletons. As to this clone: Its matching antigen is unknown.

Germline CDR1 reads MNHEY; CDR2 reads SMNVEV (reference sequence). The V and J ends lost 6 bases and 4 bases respectively, with 13 bases between them. This CDR3 has 13 residues. The gene calls are TRBV27 and TRBJ2-7, with D perhaps matching TRBD2 (5 bases). The source is a woman aged 25 to 45 in good health and CMV-seronegative. Sequenced sample: PBMCs. The CDR3 region has the DNA TGTGCCAGCAGCCACGGACCGGGATACGAGCAGTACTTC. Translating it yields CASSHGPGYEQYF.